These 32 T cell receptor beta chains share one sample of origin, sequenced in a study of shared T cell receptors in the human thymus. Data came from immunoSEQ multiplex PCR; TCRdb stores just in-frame clones and leaves some out. In the table there are about 730,000 clones, 80% to 90% of which are singletons. This same sample was also taken into another study, of human thymus T cells.

Sequencing was performed on thymocytes. These receptors came from a girl under three years old with a congenital heart defect.

The rearrangement joins TRBV5-6 to TRBJ1-3; TRBD1 is a possible D gene (5 bases). Germline V gives CDR1 SGHDT, CDR2 YYEEEE. The CDR3 is 17 amino acids. V shed 2 bases and J shed 0 bases, with 15 bases lying between them. Written as DNA, the CDR3 is TGTGCCAGCAGCTTACGTACTCAGGGTCACTCTGGAAACACCATATATTTT. Amino acids: CASSLRTQGHSGNTIYF. The full variable domain, rest sourced from reference TRBV5-6 and TRBJ1-3, is DAGVTQSPTHLIKTRGQQVTLRCSPKSGHDTVSWYQQALGQGPQFIFQYYEEEERQRGNFPDRFSGHQFPNYSSELNVNALLLGDSALYLCASSLRTQGHSGNTIYFGEGSWLTVV.

V and J are TRBV19 and TRBJ1-2; no reliable D call. CDR3 length: 11 residues. V was cut by 3 bases and J by 6 bases, with 5 bases left in between. Per the germline V gene, CDR1 is LNHDA and CDR2 is SQIVND (reference sequence). CDR3 nucleotide sequence: TGTGCCAGTAGTATCTTCGATGGCTACACCTTC. As protein: CASSIFDGYTF.

With respect to this clone: Other DNA sequences within the sample encode an identical CDR3. The chain links TRBV4-3 to TRBJ1-4, with 7 bases that match TRBD1. Germline CDR1 reads LGHNA; CDR2 reads YSLEER. V dropped 4 bases and J dropped 5; count of bases not matched to a gene: 7. CDR3 size: 15 residues. The CDR3 bases are TGCGCCAGCAGCCCACGGGACAGCACAAATGAAAAACTGTTTTTT. This translates into CASSPRDSTNEKLFF.

With regard to this clone: Other DNA sequences in this specimen translate into the identical CDR3. The chain links TRBV11-2 to TRBJ1-5; the D gene is possibly TRBD1 (5 bases). The CDR3 length is 14 residues. V lost 4 bases, J lost 4 bases, and 11 bases lay in between. Germline CDR1 and CDR2: SGHAT and FQNNGV. The CDR3 protein is CASSSGGGNQPQHF. CDR3 DNA sequence: TGTGCCAGCAGCTCGGGGGGAGGGAATCAGCCCCAGCATTTT.

The chain has TRBV5-4 and TRBJ2-1; 13 bases map to TRBD2. This CDR3 has 19 residues. Germline V gene sequence: CDR1 SGHNT, CDR2 YYREEE (reference sequence). Trimming cost V 4 bases and J 1 base; bases outside gene matches: 11. The CDR3 nucleotides read TGTGCCAGCAGCACGACTAGCGGGGGGCCCGTCCCTTCCTACAATGAGCAGTTCTTC. Translated: CASSTTSGGPVPSYNEQFF.

V usage is TRBV5-1 and J usage is TRBJ2-5, with D possibly TRBD2 on 6 matching bases. The germline V gene encodes CDR1 SGHRS and CDR2 YFSETQ. V lost 4 bases to trimming and J lost 0 bases, with 7 bases between them. This CDR3 has 13 residues. The CDR3: CASSPGDQETQYF. CDR3 DNA sequence: TGCGCCAGCAGCCCGGGGGACCAAGAGACCCAGTACTTC.

This chain joins TRBV4-1 and TRBJ1-1; tentative D call: TRBD1 (5 bases). The CDR3 contains 15 residues. From germline, CDR1 is MGHRA and CDR2 YSYEKL. V shed 0 bases and J shed 5 bases, with 13 bases lying between them. CDR3 in DNA: TGCGCCAGCAGCCAAGATCAATGGGGGGGAACTGAAGCTTTCTTT. Its protein is CASSQDQWGGTEAFF.

The chain couples TRBV2 to TRBJ1-2; the D gene is possibly TRBD1 (6 bases). Germline V CDR1 and CDR2: SNHLY, FYNNEI. The V end was cut by 5 bases, the J end by 0 bases, with 13 bases between. The CDR3 sequence is 15 residues long. The CDR3 loop reads CASSRRQVTNYGYTF. In nucleotides, the CDR3 is TGTGCCAGCAGTCGGCGACAGGTTACTAACTATGGCTACACCTTC.

Remarks on this clone: It is likely a read error, because the conserved phenylalanine at the end of the CDR3 is missing. The DNA is left out, because the CDR3 cannot be placed on it with certainty; the CDR3 is given as TCRdb lists it. CDR3 region: CSARPTRDSV. The rearrangement uses TRBV20-1 and TRBJ1-1; the table's D gene call, TRBD1, was not cross checked with the DNA. The germline V gene encodes CDR1 DFQATT and CDR2 SNEGSKA (reference sequence). The CDR3 extends over 10 residues, inclusive of both ends.

This rearrangement joins TRBV11-2 to TRBJ2-3; 9 bases map to TRBD2. CDR1 and CDR2 (germline): SGHAT, FQNNGV. J was trimmed by 3 bases and V by 4 bases; bases with no gene match: 8. The CDR3 has 16 residues. CDR3 nucleotides: TGTGCCAGCAGCTCCCACCTAGCGGGGAGTACAGATACGCAGTATTTT. Amino acid sequence: CASSSHLAGSTDTQYF.

V gene TRBV5-6 combines with J gene TRBJ2-7; 7 nucleotides line up with TRBD1. The CDR3 is 14 amino acids. Trimming took 3 bases from V and 0 from J; bases not matched to a gene: 3. The germline CDR1 and CDR2 sequences are SGHDT and YYEEEE. In nucleotides, the CDR3 is TGTGCCAGCAGCTGGGGACAGTCCTCCTACGAGCAGTACTTC. It encodes CASSWGQSSYEQYF.

The CDR3 loop reads CAISESGLAGGNEQFF. CDR3 sequence (DNA): TGTGCCATCAGTGAGTCGGGACTAGCGGGGGGAAATGAGCAGTTCTTC. The chain has TRBV10-3 and TRBJ2-1; 15 bases are a match to TRBD2. Trimming took 0 bases from V and 7 from J; bases not matched to a gene: 1. This CDR3 comprises 16 residues. CDR1 and CDR2 from the germline V gene are ENHRY and SYGVKD.

CDR3 coding DNA: TGTGCCTGGAGGAGGGGGCCGAATGGCTACACCTTC. Amino acid sequence: CAWRRGPNGYTF. The chain combines TRBV30 with TRBJ1-2; 7 bases map to TRBD1. V was pared by 3 bases and J by 6 bases, with 4 bases of the junction left unmatched. The germline V gene encodes CDR1 GTSNPN and CDR2 SVGIG (reference sequence). This CDR3 has 12 residues. The entire variable domain, with the rest obtained from reference TRBV30 and TRBJ1-2, is as follows: SQTIHQWPATLVQPVGSPLSLECTVEGTSNPNLYWYRQAAGRGLQLLFYSVGIGQISSEVPQNLSASRPQDRQFILSSKKLLLSDSGFYLCAWRRGPNGYTFGSGTRLTVV.

The rearrangement uses TRBV5-1 and TRBJ1-1, with D possibly TRBD1 on 5 matching bases. CDR1 SGHRS and CDR2 YFSETQ come from the germline V gene. This CDR3 has 15 residues. V was shortened by 4 bases and J by 2 bases, with 15 bases between the two germline ends. The CDR3 spells CASSPQERGNTEAFF. The CDR3 DNA reads TGCGCCAGCAGCCCCCAAGAAAGGGGCAACACTGAAGCTTTCTTT. Supplemented by reference TRBV5-1 and TRBJ1-1, the full variable domain reads KAGVTQTPRYLIKTRGQQVTLSCSPISGHRSVSWYQQTPGQGLQFLFEYFSETQRNKGNFPGRFSGRQFSNSRSEMNVSTLELGDSALYLCASSPQERGNTEAFFGQGTRLTVV.

There are a few counts of this clone. CDR3 DNA sequence: TGCGCCAGCAGCCAGCTACCCGGGACAGAAGTCAACGAGCAGTACTTC. Protein product: CASSQLPGTEVNEQYF. The V and J genes are TRBV4-3 and TRBJ2-7; 7 bases map to TRBD1. CDR3 size: 16 residues. Germline trimming cut 3 bases from V and 5 bases from J; bases unmatched to any gene: 13. Germline V lookup: CDR1 LGHNA, CDR2 YSLEER.

The chain recombines TRBV2 with TRBJ2-5, with D possibly TRBD2 on 6 matching bases. The J call could be wrong; TRBJ2-7 is a better fit for the DNA end. Germline assignment: CDR1 SNHLY and CDR2 FYNNEI. There are 14 residues in the CDR3. CDR3 region: CASSNRGSNYEQYF. In DNA, the CDR3 is TGTGCCAGCAGCAACCGGGGGTCAAACTACGAGCAGTACTTC.

This sequence joins TRBV4-3 and TRBJ1-1; D unclear. Per germline, CDR1 LGHNA and CDR2 YSLEER. The CDR3 sequence is 17 residues long. V was pared by 1 base and J by 1 base, with 16 bases between. This chain's CDR3 is CASSQGGGAYKNTEAFF. The DNA of the CDR3 is TGCGCCAGCAGCCAAGGTGGAGGTGCGTACAAGAACACTGAAGCTTTCTTT.

V usage is TRBV4-3 and J usage is TRBJ2-2, with 8 bases lining up with TRBD1. V shed 3 bases, J shed 2 bases, and the junction held 2 bases outside the gene matches. CDR3 size: 15 residues. Germline CDR1 reads LGHNA; CDR2 reads YSLEER. The CDR3 spells CASSHDRGNTGELFF. CDR3 coding DNA: TGCGCCAGCAGCCACGACAGGGGCAACACCGGGGAGCTGTTTTTT.

The chain recombines TRBV11-2 with TRBJ1-4, with D perhaps matching TRBD1 (6 bases). V shed 4 bases and J shed 7 bases, with 13 bases lying between them. There are 14 residues in the CDR3. Germline V CDR1 and CDR2: SGHAT, FQNNGV. This CDR3 reads CASSYRVPIEKLFF. CDR3 in DNA: TGTGCCAGCAGCTACAGGGTTCCTATTGAAAAACTGTTTTTT.

The chain carries TRBV7-9 and TRBJ1-1, with D unclear. V lost 0 bases, J lost 4 bases, and 6 bases lay in between. This CDR3 comprises 13 residues. The germline V gene has CDR1 SEHNR and CDR2 FQNEAQ (reference sequence). CDR3 in amino acids: CASSLARGTEAFF. In DNA, the CDR3 is TGTGCCAGCAGCTTAGCTCGGGGCACTGAAGCTTTCTTT. Full variable domain (outside the CDR3, taken from reference TRBV7-9 and TRBJ1-1): DTGVSQNPRHKITKRGQNVTFRCDPISEHNRLYWYRQTLGQGPEFLTYFQNEAQLEKSRLLSDRFSAERPKGSFSTLEIQRTEQGDSAMYLCASSLARGTEAFFGQGTRLTVV.

The rearrangement links TRBV9 to TRBJ1-4; no clear D gene. Germline V lookup: CDR1 SGDLS, CDR2 YYNGEE. V shed 0 bases and J shed 5 bases, with 8 bases lying between them. The CDR3 consists of 14 residues. CDR3 nucleotide sequence: TGTGCCAGCAGCGTAGGGGCCCACAATGAAAAACTGTTTTTT. Translated: CASSVGAHNEKLFF.

This clone has more than one count but fewer than ten. The chain combines TRBV7-2 with TRBJ2-3; the match to TRBD2 covers 13 bases. This CDR3 spans 19 amino acids. Germline loops: CDR1 SGHTA, CDR2 FQGNSA. The trim removed 5 bases at V and 2 bases at J, leaving 13 bases unmatched. The CDR3 sequence is CASSRRLAGGPNHTDTQYF. The CDR3 nucleotides read TGTGCCAGCAGCCGCCGACTAGCGGGGGGCCCGAACCACACAGATACGCAGTATTTT.

This clone has only one observation. The chain joins TRBV10-3 to TRBJ1-6, with D unclear. The CDR3 is made up of 16 amino acids. V was cut by 2 bases and J by 11 bases, with 19 bases left in between. Germline V gene lookup returns CDR1 ENHRY and CDR2 SYGVKD. Written as DNA, the CDR3 is TGTGCCATCAGTGAGACTTCCGCGGGCGTGGGTACACCCCTCCACTTT. Translated: CAISETSAGVGTPLHF.

The chain uses TRBV6-1 and TRBJ2-7, with D possibly being TRBD2 (6 bases). The CDR3 contains 17 residues. In germline, CDR1 is MNHNS, CDR2 SASEGT. V lost 3 bases, J lost 7 bases, and 25 bases lay in between. DNA for the CDR3: TGTGCCAGCAGTGATTGCTTGAGGAGGGGATCGTTCGAAGAGCAGTACTTC. It codes for CASSDCLRRGSFEEQYF.

Written as DNA, the CDR3 is TGTGCCAGCAGCAGTACTAGCGGGGGGGACAGCTCCTACAATGAGCAGTTCTTC. It codes for CASSSTSGGDSSYNEQFF. V gene TRBV7-2 combines with J gene TRBJ2-1; 13 bases align to TRBD2. Germline V gene lookup returns CDR1 SGHTA and CDR2 FQGNSA. The CDR3 runs 18 residues. Losses at the gene ends were 5 bases for V and 0 bases for J; bases not matched to a gene: 7.

The chain uses TRBV27 and TRBJ2-7; 8 bases align to TRBD2. After removal of 5 bases from V and 3 bases from J, the junction contained 9 bases not matched to a gene. Germline loops: CDR1 MNHEY, CDR2 SMNVEV (reference sequence). This CDR3 contains 15 residues. The CDR3 protein is CASSPRGGLDYEQYF. CDR3 coding DNA: TGTGCCAGCAGTCCCCGGGGGGGGCTAGACTACGAGCAGTACTTC.

This chain uses TRBV27 with TRBJ1-6; 9 bases align to TRBD1. CDR1 and CDR2 from the germline V gene are MNHEY and SMNVEV (reference sequence). The CDR3 is made up of 15 amino acids. The V and J ends lost 5 bases and 9 bases, in that order; junction bases with no gene match: 8. The CDR3: CASSPYTGGGSPLHF. The CDR3, as DNA: TGTGCCAGCAGTCCCTATACAGGGGGCGGTTCACCCCTCCACTTT.

J is TRBJ1-5 and V is TRBV4-1; 9 nucleotides line up with TRBD1. The CDR3 covers 15 residues. Unmatched junction bases numbered 6, after V lost 3 bases and J lost 6 bases. Germline CDR1 and CDR2: MGHRA and YSYEKL. The CDR3 is CASSHRDRVPQPQHF. CDR3 in DNA: TGCGCCAGCAGCCACCGGGACAGGGTGCCTCAGCCCCAGCATTTT.

The V call is TRBV28, the J call TRBJ1-3; 8 bases are a match to TRBD1. From germline, CDR1 is MDHEN and CDR2 SYDVKM. The CDR3 covers 17 residues. V shed 6 bases and J 4 bases; nucleotides not matched to a gene: 14. CDR3 protein: CASRPQDRDQVGNTIYF. Here the CDR3 DNA reads TGTGCCAGCAGGCCCCAGGACAGGGACCAGGTGGGAAACACCATATATTTT.

The gene calls are TRBV18 and TRBJ2-3, with D possibly TRBD2 on 6 matching bases. Per the germline V gene, CDR1 is KGHSH and CDR2 is LQKENI. V lost 7 bases and J 0 bases, leaving 17 bases between the germline ends. There are 16 residues in the CDR3. CDR3 nucleotides: TGTGCCAGCTGCAGACTAGTCGGGAAAAGCACAGATACGCAGTATTTT. Translation: CASCRLVGKSTDTQYF.

V usage is TRBV13 and J usage is TRBJ2-7, with 10 bases matching TRBD1. Unmatched junction bases numbered 7, after V lost 5 bases and J lost 0 bases. From germline, CDR1 is PRHDT and CDR2 FYEKMQ (reference sequence). There are 16 residues in the CDR3. For the CDR3, the DNA is TGTGCCAGCAGCCCACGGACAGGGGGGGACTCCTACGAGCAGTACTTC. It specifies CASSPRTGGDSYEQYF.

This chain connects TRBV28 to TRBJ2-7; TRBD1 agrees at 7 bases. CDR1 is MDHEN, CDR2 SYDVKM, per germline. The CDR3 extends over 16 amino acids. J was trimmed by 0 bases and V by 5 bases; bases with no gene match: 10. Written as DNA, the CDR3 is TGTGCCAGCAGTCCTCACCCGGACAGGCACTCCTACGAGCAGTACTTC. Its translation: CASSPHPDRHSYEQYF.